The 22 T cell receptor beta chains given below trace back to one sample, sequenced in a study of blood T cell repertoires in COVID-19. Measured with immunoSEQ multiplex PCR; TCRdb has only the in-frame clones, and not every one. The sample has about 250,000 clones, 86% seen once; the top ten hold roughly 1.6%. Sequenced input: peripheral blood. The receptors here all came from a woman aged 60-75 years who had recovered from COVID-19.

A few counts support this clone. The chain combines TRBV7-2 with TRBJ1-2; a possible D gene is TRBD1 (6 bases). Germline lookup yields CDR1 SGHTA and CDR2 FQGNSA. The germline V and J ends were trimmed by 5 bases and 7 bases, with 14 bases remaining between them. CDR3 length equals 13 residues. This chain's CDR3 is CASSSTGFFGYTF. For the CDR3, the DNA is TGTGCCAGCAGCAGTACAGGGTTCTTTGGCTACACCTTC.

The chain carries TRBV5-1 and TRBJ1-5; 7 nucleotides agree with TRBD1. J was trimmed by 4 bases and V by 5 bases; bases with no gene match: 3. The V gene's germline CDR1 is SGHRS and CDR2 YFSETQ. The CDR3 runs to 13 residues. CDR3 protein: CASRWDSNQPQHF. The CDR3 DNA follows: TGCGCCAGCAGATGGGACAGTAATCAGCCCCAGCATTTT.

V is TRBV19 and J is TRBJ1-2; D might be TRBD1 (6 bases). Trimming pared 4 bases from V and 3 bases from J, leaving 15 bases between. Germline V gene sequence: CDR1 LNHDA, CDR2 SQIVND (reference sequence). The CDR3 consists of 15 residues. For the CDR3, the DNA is TGTGCCAGTAGTAGGGACATCCCGAGCGACTATGGCTACACCTTC. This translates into CASSRDIPSDYGYTF.

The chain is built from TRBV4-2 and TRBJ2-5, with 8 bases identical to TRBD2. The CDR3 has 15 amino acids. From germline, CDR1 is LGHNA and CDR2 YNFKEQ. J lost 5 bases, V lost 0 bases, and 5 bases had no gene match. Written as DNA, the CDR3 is TGTGCCAGCAGCCAAGAGGTAACGGGAGGGGAGACCCAGTACTTC. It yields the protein CASSQEVTGGETQYF.

The CDR3 DNA follows: TGTGCCAGCAGCGGACAGGGGATAGGTTTGACCGGGGCCAACGTCCTGACTTTC. Residues: CASSGQGIGLTGANVLTF. The genes are TRBV6-2 or TRBV6-3 and TRBJ2-6; 9 bases align to TRBD1. In germline, CDR1 is MNHEY, CDR2 SVGEGT. Trimming cost V 6 bases and J 4 bases; bases outside gene matches: 13. This CDR3 region has 18 residues.

CDR3 protein: CASSIGGQNYYGYTF. Written as DNA, the CDR3 is TGTGCCAGTAGTATAGGGGGACAGAACTACTATGGCTACACCTTC. This chain joins TRBV19 and TRBJ1-2; 7 positions match TRBD1. The CDR3 runs 15 residues. The germline V gene has CDR1 LNHDA and CDR2 SQIVND (reference sequence). V shed 1 base and J 3 bases; nucleotides not matched to a gene: 5.

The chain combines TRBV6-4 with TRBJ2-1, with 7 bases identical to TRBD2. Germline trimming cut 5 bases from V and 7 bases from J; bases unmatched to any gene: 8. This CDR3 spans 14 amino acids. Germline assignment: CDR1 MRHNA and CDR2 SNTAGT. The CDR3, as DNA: TGTGCCAGCAGTCGGGAGGCTGGTGGGAATGAGCAGTTCTTC. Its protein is CASSREAGGNEQFF.

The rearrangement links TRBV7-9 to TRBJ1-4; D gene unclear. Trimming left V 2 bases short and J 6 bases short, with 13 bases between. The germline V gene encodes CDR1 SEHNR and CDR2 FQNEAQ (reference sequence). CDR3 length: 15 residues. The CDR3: CASSLTGFYDEKLFF. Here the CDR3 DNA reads TGTGCCAGCAGCTTAACGGGGTTTTATGATGAAAAACTGTTTTTT.

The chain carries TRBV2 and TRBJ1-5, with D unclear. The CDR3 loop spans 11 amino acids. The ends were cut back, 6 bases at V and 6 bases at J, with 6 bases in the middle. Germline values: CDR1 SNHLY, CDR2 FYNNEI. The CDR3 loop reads CASRSGQPQHF. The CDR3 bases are TGTGCCAGCAGGTCGGGTCAGCCCCAGCATTTT.

CDR3 sequence (DNA): TGTGCCAGCAGTTATCAGGGTGAGACCCAGTACTTC. Its protein is CASSYQGETQYF. V gene TRBV6-6 combines with J gene TRBJ2-5, with a weak D call TRBD1 (5 bases). The CDR3 extends over 12 amino acids. Germline V gene lookup returns CDR1 MNHNY and CDR2 SVGAGI (reference sequence). V was pared by 3 bases and J by 5 bases, with 7 bases between.

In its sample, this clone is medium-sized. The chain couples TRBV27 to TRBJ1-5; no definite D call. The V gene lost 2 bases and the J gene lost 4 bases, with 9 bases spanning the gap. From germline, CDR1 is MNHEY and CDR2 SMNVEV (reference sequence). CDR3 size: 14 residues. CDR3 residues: CASSLPGRNQPQHF. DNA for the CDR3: TGTGCCAGCAGTTTACCGGGGAGGAATCAGCCCCAGCATTTT.

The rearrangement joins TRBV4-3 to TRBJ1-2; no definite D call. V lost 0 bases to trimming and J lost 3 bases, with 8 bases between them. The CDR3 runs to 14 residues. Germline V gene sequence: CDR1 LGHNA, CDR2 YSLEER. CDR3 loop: CASSQDRTDYGYTF. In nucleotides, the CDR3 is TGCGCCAGCAGCCAAGACCGGACTGACTATGGCTACACCTTC.

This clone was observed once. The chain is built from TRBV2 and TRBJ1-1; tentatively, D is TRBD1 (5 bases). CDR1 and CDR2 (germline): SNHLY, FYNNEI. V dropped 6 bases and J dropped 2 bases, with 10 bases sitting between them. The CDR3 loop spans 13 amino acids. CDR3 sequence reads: CASRWGSNTEAFF. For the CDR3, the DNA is TGTGCCAGCAGGTGGGGCAGCAACACTGAAGCTTTCTTT.

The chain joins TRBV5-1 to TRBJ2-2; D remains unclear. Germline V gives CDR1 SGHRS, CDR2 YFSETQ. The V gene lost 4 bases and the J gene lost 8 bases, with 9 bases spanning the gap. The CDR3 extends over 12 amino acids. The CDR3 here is CASSQLVGELFF. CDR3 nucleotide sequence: TGCGCCAGCAGCCAATTAGTTGGGGAGCTGTTTTTT.

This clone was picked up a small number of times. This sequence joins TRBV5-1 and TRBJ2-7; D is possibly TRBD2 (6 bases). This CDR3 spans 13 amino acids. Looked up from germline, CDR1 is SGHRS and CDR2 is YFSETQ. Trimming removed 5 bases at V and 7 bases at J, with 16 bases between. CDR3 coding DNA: TGCGCCAGCAGTCCCGCTGACGGGGGAGAGCAGTACTTC. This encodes CASSPADGGEQYF.

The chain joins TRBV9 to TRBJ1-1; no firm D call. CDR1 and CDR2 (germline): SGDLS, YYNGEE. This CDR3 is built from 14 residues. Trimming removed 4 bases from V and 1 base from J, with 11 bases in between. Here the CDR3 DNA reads TGTGCCAGCAGCCCACAGACGGCGAACACTGAAGCTTTCTTT. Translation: CASSPQTANTEAFF.

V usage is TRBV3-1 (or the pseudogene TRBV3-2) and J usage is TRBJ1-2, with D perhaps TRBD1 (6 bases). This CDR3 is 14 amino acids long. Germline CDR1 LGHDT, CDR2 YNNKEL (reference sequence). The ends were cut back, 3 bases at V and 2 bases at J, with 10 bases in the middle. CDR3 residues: CASSHFQGNYGYTF. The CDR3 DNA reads TGTGCCAGCAGCCATTTTCAGGGGAACTATGGCTACACCTTC.

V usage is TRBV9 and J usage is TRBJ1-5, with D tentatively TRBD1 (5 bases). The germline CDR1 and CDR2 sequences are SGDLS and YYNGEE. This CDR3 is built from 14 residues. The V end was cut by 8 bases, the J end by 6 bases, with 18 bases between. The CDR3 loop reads CASSRGAPTQPQHF. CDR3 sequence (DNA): TGTGCCAGTTCTCGTGGGGCCCCGACTCAGCCCCAGCATTTT.

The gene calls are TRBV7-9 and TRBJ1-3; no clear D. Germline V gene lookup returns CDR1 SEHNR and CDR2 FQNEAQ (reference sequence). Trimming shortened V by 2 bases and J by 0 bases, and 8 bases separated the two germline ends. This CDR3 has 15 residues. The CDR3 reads CASSLRGSSGNTIYF. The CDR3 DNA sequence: TGTGCCAGCAGCTTACGGGGAAGCTCTGGAAACACCATATATTTT.

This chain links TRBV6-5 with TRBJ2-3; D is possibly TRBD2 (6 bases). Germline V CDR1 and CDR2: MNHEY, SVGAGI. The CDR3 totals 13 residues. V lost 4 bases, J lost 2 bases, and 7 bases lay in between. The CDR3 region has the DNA TGTGCCAGCAGTTGGACTAACACAGATACGCAGTATTTT. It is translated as CASSWTNTDTQYF.

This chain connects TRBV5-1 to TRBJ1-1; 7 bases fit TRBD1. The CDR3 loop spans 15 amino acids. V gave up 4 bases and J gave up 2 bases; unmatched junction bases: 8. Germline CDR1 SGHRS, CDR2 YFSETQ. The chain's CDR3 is CASSPTGDSNTEAFF. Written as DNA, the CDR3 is TGCGCCAGCAGCCCGACCGGGGACAGCAACACTGAAGCTTTCTTT.

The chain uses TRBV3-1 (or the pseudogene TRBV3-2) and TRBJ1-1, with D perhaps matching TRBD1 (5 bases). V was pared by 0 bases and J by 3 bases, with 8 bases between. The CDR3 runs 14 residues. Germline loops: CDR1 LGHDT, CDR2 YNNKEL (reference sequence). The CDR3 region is CASSQEPRDTEAFF. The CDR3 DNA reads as TGTGCCAGCAGCCAAGAACCCAGGGACACTGAAGCTTTCTTT.